The 32 T cell receptor beta chains below come from one sample, sequenced in a study of CD8+ T cells in alopecia areata (dated by TCRdb to 2017 to 2018). The library was obtained by the immunoSEQ multiplex PCR assay. To provide template for TCR sequencing, every sample had RNA extracted and reverse transcribed into cDNA. TCRdb mirrors the immuneACCESS table, restricted to in-frame sequences. Some clones are absent from its copies; in checked studies, under half trace to an unresolved V gene, and the reason for the others is unknown. The sample yields approximately 82,000 clones; about 51% were counted once. The ten largest make up around 5% of the sample. Sequencing used NKG2D-high CD8+ T cells sorted from blood. The cell subset or site label of this sample denotes: sorted CD8+ NKG2D-high blood T cells. All receptors come from a human donor with alopecia areata.

CDR3 protein: CAWSDRGSGNTIYF. The CDR3 DNA is TGTGCCTGGAGCGACAGGGGAAGTGGAAACACCATATATTTT. This chain uses TRBV30 with TRBJ1-3; 8 bases are a match to TRBD1. This CDR3 comprises 14 residues. Germline V gene lookup returns CDR1 GTSNPN and CDR2 SVGIG (reference sequence). Losses at the gene ends were 3 bases for V and 3 bases for J; bases not matched to a gene: 4.

This clone was observed a single time. This chain joins TRBV9 and TRBJ1-6, with unresolved D. Germline-derived CDR1 and CDR2 are SGDLS and YYNGEE. The V and J ends lost 0 bases and 7 bases respectively, with 5 bases between them. This CDR3 is 13 amino acids long. In DNA form, the CDR3 reads TGTGCCAGCAGCGTAGCAACGAATTCACCCCTCCACTTT. Protein sequence: CASSVATNSPLHF. The variable domain in full, completed from reference TRBV9 and TRBJ1-6, reads DSGVTQTPKHLITATGQRVTLRCSPRSGDLSVYWYQQSLDQGLQFLIQYYNGEERAKGNILERFSAQQFPDLHSELNLSSLELGDSALYFCASSVATNSPLHFGNGTRLTVT.

The genes are TRBV29-1 and TRBJ2-7, with D unresolved. Germline lookup yields CDR1 SQVTM and CDR2 ANQGSEA. The CDR3 sequence is 12 residues long. V dropped 7 bases and J dropped 7 bases, with 17 bases sitting between them. The CDR3 region has the DNA TGCAGCGCCAGGATGGGCGGACGGGAGCAGTACTTC. It specifies CSARMGGREQYF.

This clone was picked up a small number of times. J is TRBJ1-2 and V is TRBV27; perhaps TRBD1 as D (6 bases). This CDR3 is 13 amino acids long. Trimming took 5 bases from V and 4 from J, leaving 11 bases between them. Germline lookup yields CDR1 MNHEY and CDR2 SMNVEV (reference sequence). The CDR3 here is CASSPGTIYGYTF. In DNA form, the CDR3 reads TGTGCCAGCAGTCCCGGGACAATCTATGGCTACACCTTC.

The chain has TRBV30 and TRBJ1-5, with TRBD1 as a possible D gene (6 bases). The germline V gene encodes CDR1 GTSNPN and CDR2 SVGIG (reference sequence). V was clipped by 3 bases and J by 5 bases, with 17 bases between them. The CDR3 spans 15 residues. The CDR3 DNA is TGTGCCTGGAGCCCAGGGGCGGGGAGCCATCAGCCCCAGCATTTT. This codes for CAWSPGAGSHQPQHF.

The table lists this clone with a few counts. The chain combines TRBV29-1 with TRBJ2-6, with unresolved D. The V end was cut by 0 bases, the J end by 2 bases, with 17 bases between. This CDR3 contains 18 residues. The germline CDR1 and CDR2 sequences are SQVTM and ANQGSEA. The CDR3 nucleotides read TGCAGCGTTGAAGATAAGCACCCGCTGTTGCCTGGGGCCAACGTCCTGACTTTC. Its protein is CSVEDKHPLLPGANVLTF.

This chain links TRBV28 with TRBJ1-5, with a possible D match to TRBD1 (5 bases). Trimming removed 3 bases at V and 5 bases at J, with 8 bases between. CDR1 is MDHEN, CDR2 SYDVKM, per germline. This CDR3 has 13 residues. The CDR3 nucleotides read TGTGCCAGCAGTTTGCCAGGGTATCAGCCCCAGCATTTT. It specifies CASSLPGYQPQHF.

The chain couples TRBV27 to TRBJ1-2; 7 bases align to TRBD1. V was clipped by 6 bases and J by 3 bases; unmatched bases: 10. CDR3 length equals 15 residues. Germline assignment: CDR1 MNHEY and CDR2 SMNVEV (reference sequence). CDR3 protein: CASRPAGQSDYGYTF. The DNA of the CDR3 is TGTGCCAGCAGACCTGCGGGACAGTCCGACTATGGCTACACCTTC.

This clone has only a few counts. The J gene is TRBJ2-3, the V gene TRBV13, with D unclear. CDR3 size: 13 residues. Trimming stripped 1 base from V and 2 bases from J, with 4 bases between. Looked up from germline, CDR1 is PRHDT and CDR2 is FYEKMQ (reference sequence). In DNA form, the CDR3 reads TGTGCCAGCAGCTTAGTAGACACAGATACGCAGTATTTT. Translated: CASSLVDTDTQYF.

This clone showed up just a few times. This chain links TRBV29-1 with TRBJ2-7; the match to TRBD1 covers 7 bases. After removal of 1 base from V and 0 bases from J, the junction contained 6 bases not matched to a gene. CDR1 is SQVTM, CDR2 ANQGSEA, per germline. The CDR3 is 15 amino acids. The CDR3: CSVEVTQGSSYEQYF. CDR3 coding DNA: TGCAGCGTTGAAGTGACACAGGGGAGCTCCTACGAGCAGTACTTC.

The genes are TRBV11-2 and TRBJ1-1; D may be TRBD1 (5 bases). Germline-derived CDR1 and CDR2 are SGHAT and FQNNGV. V gave up 4 bases and J gave up 3 bases, with 21 bases separating them. The CDR3 sequence is 17 residues long. In DNA, the CDR3 is TGTGCCAGCAGCTCTCTAGAGGGACTCCCGGGGGACACTGAAGCTTTCTTT. Amino acid sequence: CASSSLEGLPGDTEAFF.

Here the CDR3 reads CASSPGGAVQPQHF. The CDR3 DNA reads TGTGCCAGCAGCCCGGGGGGGGCCGTTCAGCCCCAGCATTTT. The V gene is TRBV9, the J gene TRBJ1-5; tentative D call: TRBD1 (6 bases). The V gene lost 4 bases and the J gene lost 6 bases, with 14 bases spanning the gap. CDR1 is SGDLS and CDR2 is YYNGEE in the germline V gene. This CDR3 region has 14 residues. The full variable domain, with the rest looked up from reference TRBV9 and TRBJ1-5, is DSGVTQTPKHLITATGQRVTLRCSPRSGDLSVYWYQQSLDQGLQFLIQYYNGEERAKGNILERFSAQQFPDLHSELNLSSLELGDSALYFCASSPGGAVQPQHFGDGTRLSIL.

This clone has just a few counts. The chain recombines TRBV7-9 with TRBJ2-7, with D unclear. Germline loops: CDR1 SEHNR, CDR2 FQNEAQ (reference sequence). V lost 5 bases and J 2 bases, leaving 13 bases between the germline ends. This CDR3 region has 14 residues. For the CDR3, the DNA is TGTGCCAGCAGCCCCTGGGCGCGTCCCTACGAGCAGTACTTC. It yields the protein CASSPWARPYEQYF. The full variable domain, in which reference TRBV7-9 and TRBJ2-7 provide the parts outside the CDR3, is DTGVSQNPRHKITKRGQNVTFRCDPISEHNRLYWYRQTLGQGPEFLTYFQNEAQLEKSRLLSDRFSAERPKGSFSTLEIQRTEQGDSAMYLCASSPWARPYEQYFGPGTRLTVT.

The CDR3 here is CASSLLGQGAGRMAEAFF. The CDR3 bases are TGTGCCAGCTCACTGTTGGGACAGGGGGCCGGAAGGATGGCTGAAGCTTTCTTT. V usage is TRBV18 and J usage is TRBJ1-1; 12 positions agree with TRBD1. V dropped 4 bases and J dropped 6; count of bases not matched to a gene: 15. This CDR3 is 18 amino acids long. Germline V gives CDR1 KGHSH, CDR2 LQKENI.

The CDR3: CASISGANVLTF. The CDR3 DNA follows: TGTGCCAGCATATCCGGGGCCAACGTCCTGACTTTC. The chain couples TRBV7-9 to TRBJ2-6, with no clear D. Per the germline V gene, CDR1 is SEHNR and CDR2 is FQNEAQ (reference sequence). The CDR3 covers 12 residues. The ends were cut back, 7 bases at V and 4 bases at J, with 5 bases in the middle. The full variable domain, completed using reference TRBV7-9 and TRBJ2-6, is DTGVSQNPRHKITKRGQNVTFRCDPISEHNRLYWYRQTLGQGPEFLTYFQNEAQLEKSRLLSDRFSAERPKGSFSTLEIQRTEQGDSAMYLCASISGANVLTFGAGSRLTVL.

This clone has only a few counts. The chain couples TRBV7-9 to TRBJ2-5, with 7 bases aligning to TRBD1. The germline CDR1 and CDR2 sequences are SEHNR and FQNEAQ (reference sequence). Trimming cost V 5 bases and J 1 base; bases outside gene matches: 10. This CDR3 spans 16 amino acids. The chain's CDR3 is CASSPRDSVPQETQYF. The CDR3 bases are TGTGCCAGCAGCCCCCGGGACAGCGTCCCCCAAGAGACCCAGTACTTC.

This clone was seen more than once but under ten times. This chain joins TRBV7-9 and TRBJ2-4; TRBD2 might be the D (5 bases). The V and J ends lost 4 bases and 2 bases respectively, with 15 bases between them. This CDR3 has 16 residues. Germline V lookup: CDR1 SEHNR, CDR2 FQNEAQ (reference sequence). The CDR3 protein is CASSWSGVGTKNIQYF. CDR3 sequence (DNA): TGTGCCAGCAGCTGGAGCGGAGTTGGGACCAAAAACATTCAGTACTTC.

This clone was seen a handful of times. The chain employs TRBV4-1 and TRBJ2-7; D remains ambiguous. The CDR3 is 14 residues long. The V gene's germline CDR1 is MGHRA and CDR2 YSYEKL. Trimming pared 1 base from V and 7 bases from J, leaving 14 bases between. CDR3 DNA: TGCGCCAGCAGCCAAGTTCTGAACTCTCTGGAGCAGTACTTC. This codes for CASSQVLNSLEQYF.

The V call is TRBV29-1, the J call TRBJ2-7; TRBD2 is a possible D gene (5 bases). CDR3 size: 12 residues. Deletions cut 7 bases from V and 9 bases from J, with 19 bases between. Germline-derived CDR1 and CDR2 are SQVTM and ANQGSEA. The CDR3 sequence: CSAYLPPEGQYF. CDR3 bases: TGCAGCGCATACCTACCGCCAGAGGGGCAGTACTTC.

This chain links TRBV27 with TRBJ2-7; D not certain. Germline V gives CDR1 MNHEY, CDR2 SMNVEV (reference sequence). The length of the CDR3 is 14 residues. Trimming cost V 2 bases and J 2 bases, with 10 bases left between them. The CDR3 loop is CASSLHPTAYEQYF. CDR3 sequence (DNA): TGTGCCAGCAGTTTACACCCTACGGCCTACGAGCAGTACTTC.

This clone was seen only a few times. The V gene is TRBV29-1, the J gene TRBJ2-1; TRBD2 agrees at 8 bases. The CDR3 spans 19 residues. The germline gives CDR1 SQVTM, CDR2 ANQGSEA. V lost 0 bases and J lost 4; bases outside the gene matches: 17. The chain's CDR3 is CSVEDPVVAGRGAYNEQFF. The DNA for the CDR3 is TGCAGCGTTGAAGACCCCGTGGTAGCGGGAAGGGGGGCTTACAATGAGCAGTTCTTC.

The chain employs TRBV28 and TRBJ1-5; 7 positions match TRBD1. J gave up 6 bases and V 8 bases, and 10 bases lay outside the gene matches. Looked up from germline, CDR1 is MDHEN and CDR2 is SYDVKM. This CDR3 comprises 14 residues. Written as DNA, the CDR3 is TGTGCCAGCTCTCGAGACAGGGCCCTTCAGCCCCAGCATTTT. This encodes CASSRDRALQPQHF.

The chain has TRBV10-3 and TRBJ2-3; 9 positions match TRBD2. Germline CDR1 reads ENHRY; CDR2 reads SYGVKD. This CDR3 has 15 residues. The junction had 9 bases not matched to a gene; V was cut back by 4 bases and J by 7 bases. The CDR3 DNA follows: TGTGCCATCAGTGGTAGCGGGGGAGAAGTATATACGCAGTATTTT. Translation gives CAISGSGGEVYTQYF.

This chain uses TRBV4-1 with TRBJ2-6; 8 bases map to TRBD1. From germline, CDR1 is MGHRA and CDR2 YSYEKL. The length of the CDR3 is 13 residues. With V trimmed by 5 bases and J by 9 bases, 3 bases remained unmatched. The CDR3 bases are TGCGCCAGCAGCGAAGGACAGGGCAACGTCCTGACTTTC. This translates into CASSEGQGNVLTF.

A remark on this clone: This sample also contains other DNA sequences that code for the same CDR3. The J gene is TRBJ2-3, the V gene TRBV5-6; no reliable D call. Germline assignment: CDR1 SGHDT and CDR2 YYEEEE. The CDR3 has 11 residues. V dropped 2 bases and J dropped 5 bases, with 3 bases sitting between them. CDR3 in amino acids: CASSFGDTQYF. CDR3 DNA: TGTGCCAGCAGCTTCGGAGATACGCAGTATTTT. The full variable domain, completed using reference TRBV5-6 and TRBJ2-3, is DAGVTQSPTHLIKTRGQQVTLRCSPKSGHDTVSWYQQALGQGPQFIFQYYEEEERQRGNFPDRFSGHQFPNYSSELNVNALLLGDSALYLCASSFGDTQYFGPGTRLTVL.

This clone was found once. The rearrangement uses TRBV27 and TRBJ2-5; D possibly corresponds to TRBD2 (6 bases). Germline values: CDR1 MNHEY, CDR2 SMNVEV (reference sequence). The CDR3 runs to 17 residues. Trimming took 3 bases from V and 2 from J, leaving 19 bases between them. DNA for the CDR3: TGTGCCAGCAGTTTGGGGGGTTGGGGCGAAGATCAAGAGACCCAGTACTTC. Encoded protein: CASSLGGWGEDQETQYF.

This chain joins TRBV27 and TRBJ2-2; D is uncertain. This CDR3 region has 12 residues. Trimming stripped 5 bases from V and 6 bases from J, with 7 bases between. Germline values: CDR1 MNHEY, CDR2 SMNVEV (reference sequence). CDR3 region: CASSVTAGELFF. In DNA, the CDR3 is TGTGCCAGCAGTGTCACAGCCGGGGAGCTGTTTTTT.

The chain recombines TRBV6-5 with TRBJ2-2; D may be TRBD2 (5 bases). This CDR3 has 12 amino acids. Trimming shortened V by 6 bases and J by 3 bases, and 5 bases separated the two germline ends. Germline CDR1 MNHEY, CDR2 SVGAGI. The CDR3 here is CASREDTGELFF. CDR3 bases: TGTGCCAGCAGGGAGGACACCGGGGAGCTGTTTTTT.

DNA of the CDR3: TGTGCCAGCAGTAGCGGGGGAAATGAGCAGTTCTTC. Its protein product is CASSSGGNEQFF. This rearrangement joins TRBV6-5 to TRBJ2-1; 8 bases map to TRBD2. CDR3 length: 12 residues. Per the germline V gene, CDR1 is MNHEY and CDR2 is SVGAGI. Trimming took 5 bases from V and 7 from J; bases not matched to a gene: 1.

This sequence joins TRBV5-1 and TRBJ2-5, with D hard to call. This CDR3 comprises 15 residues. V was clipped by 0 bases and J by 0 bases, with 9 bases between them. Germline CDR1 SGHRS, CDR2 YFSETQ. The CDR3 region is CASSLEGGNQETQYF. CDR3 nucleotide sequence: TGCGCCAGCAGCTTGGAAGGTGGCAACCAAGAGACCCAGTACTTC.

This clone came up a few times. This chain joins TRBV27 and TRBJ1-2; 7 bases are shared with TRBD1. After removal of 9 bases from V and 2 bases from J, the junction contained 15 bases not matched to a gene. The CDR3 runs 16 residues. Germline CDR1 MNHEY, CDR2 SMNVEV (reference sequence). CDR3 DNA: TGTGCCAGTAGATCCAAAGCGGGGGGACAGAACTATGGCTACACCTTC. Translation: CASRSKAGGQNYGYTF.

V is TRBV2 and J is TRBJ2-4, with 7 bases fitting TRBD2. CDR1 SNHLY and CDR2 FYNNEI come from the germline V gene. The CDR3 runs to 14 residues. The V and J ends lost 2 bases and 6 bases, in that order; junction bases with no gene match: 4. DNA for the CDR3: TGTGCCAGCAGTGAACGGGCTAGCGGAAACATTCAGTACTTC. It codes for CASSERASGNIQYF.